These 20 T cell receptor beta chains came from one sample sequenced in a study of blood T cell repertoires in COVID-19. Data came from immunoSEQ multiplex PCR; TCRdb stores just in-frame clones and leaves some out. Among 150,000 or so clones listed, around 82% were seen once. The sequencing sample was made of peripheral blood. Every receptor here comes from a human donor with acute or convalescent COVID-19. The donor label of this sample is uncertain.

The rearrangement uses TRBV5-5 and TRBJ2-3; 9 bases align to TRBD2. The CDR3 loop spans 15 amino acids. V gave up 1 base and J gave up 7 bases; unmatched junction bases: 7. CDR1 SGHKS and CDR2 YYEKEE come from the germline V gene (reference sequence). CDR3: CASSLLGGGAHTQYF. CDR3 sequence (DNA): TGTGCCAGCAGCTTGCTTGGCGGGGGGGCCCATACGCAGTATTTT.

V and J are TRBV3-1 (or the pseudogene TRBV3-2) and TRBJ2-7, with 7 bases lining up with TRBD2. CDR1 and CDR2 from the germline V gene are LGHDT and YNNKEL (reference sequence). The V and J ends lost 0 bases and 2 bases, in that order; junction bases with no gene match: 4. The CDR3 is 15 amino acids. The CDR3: CASSQEGLAAYEQYF. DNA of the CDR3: TGTGCCAGCAGCCAAGAAGGCCTAGCGGCCTACGAGCAGTACTTC.

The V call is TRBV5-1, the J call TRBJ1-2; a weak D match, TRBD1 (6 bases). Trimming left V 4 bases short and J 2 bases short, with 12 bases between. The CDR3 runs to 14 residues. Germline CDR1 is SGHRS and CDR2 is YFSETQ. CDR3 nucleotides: TGCGCCAGCAGCCCCCAGGGGCCGAACTATGGCTACACCTTC. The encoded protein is CASSPQGPNYGYTF.

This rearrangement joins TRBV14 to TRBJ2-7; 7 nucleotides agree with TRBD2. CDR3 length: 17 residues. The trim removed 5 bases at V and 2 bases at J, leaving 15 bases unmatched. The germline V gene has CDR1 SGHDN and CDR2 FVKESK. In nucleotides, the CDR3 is TGTGCCAGCAGCACCCGTTCGAGCGGGGTACGGGCCTACGAGCAGTACTTC. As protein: CASSTRSSGVRAYEQYF. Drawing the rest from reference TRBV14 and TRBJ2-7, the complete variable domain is EAGVTQFPSHSVIEKGQTVTLRCDPISGHDNLYWYRRVMGKEIKFLLHFVKESKQDESGMPNNRFLAERTGGTYSTLKVQPAELEDSGVYFCASSTRSSGVRAYEQYFGPGTRLTVT.

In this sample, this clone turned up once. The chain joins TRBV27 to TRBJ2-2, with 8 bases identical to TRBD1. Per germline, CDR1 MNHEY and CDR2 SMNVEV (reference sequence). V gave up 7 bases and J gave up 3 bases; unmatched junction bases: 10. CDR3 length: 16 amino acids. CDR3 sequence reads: CASTTNRGKDTGELFF. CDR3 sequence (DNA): TGTGCCAGCACCACGAACAGGGGGAAGGACACCGGGGAGCTGTTTTTT.

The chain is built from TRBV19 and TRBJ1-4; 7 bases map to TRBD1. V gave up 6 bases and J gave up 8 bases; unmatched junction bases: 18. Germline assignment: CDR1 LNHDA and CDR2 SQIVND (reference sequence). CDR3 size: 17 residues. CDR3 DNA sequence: TGTGCCAGTAGACGGGGCTTCGCGACAGGGAGGCGAGAAAAACTGTTTTTT. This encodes CASRRGFATGRREKLFF. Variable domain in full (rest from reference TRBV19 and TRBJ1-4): DGGITQSPKYLFRKEGQNVTLSCEQNLNHDAMYWYRQDPGQGLRLIYYSQIVNDFQKGDIAEGYSVSREKKESFPLTVTSAQKNPTAFYLCASRRGFATGRREKLFFGSGTQLSVL.

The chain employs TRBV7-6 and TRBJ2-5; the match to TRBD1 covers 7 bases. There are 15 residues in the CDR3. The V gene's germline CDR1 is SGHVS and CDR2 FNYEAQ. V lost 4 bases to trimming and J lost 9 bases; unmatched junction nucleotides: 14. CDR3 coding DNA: TGTGCCAGCAGCTCCGCGCTGGACAGGTGCTGGGCCCAGTACTTC. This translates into CASSSALDRCWAQYF.

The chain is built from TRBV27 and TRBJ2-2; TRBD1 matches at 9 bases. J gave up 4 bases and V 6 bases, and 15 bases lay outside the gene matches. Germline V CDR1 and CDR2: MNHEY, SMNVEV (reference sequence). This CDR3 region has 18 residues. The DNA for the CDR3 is TGTGCCAGCAGCTCCGGGACAGGGTTTAAGTCGGGCACCGGGGAGCTGTTTTTT. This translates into CASSSGTGFKSGTGELFF.

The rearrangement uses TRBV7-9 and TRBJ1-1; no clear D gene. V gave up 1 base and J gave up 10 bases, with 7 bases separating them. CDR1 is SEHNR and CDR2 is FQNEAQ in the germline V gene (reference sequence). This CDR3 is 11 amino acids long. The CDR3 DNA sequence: TGTGCCAGCAGCTTAGAGGCAGGAGCTTTCTTT. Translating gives CASSLEAGAFF.

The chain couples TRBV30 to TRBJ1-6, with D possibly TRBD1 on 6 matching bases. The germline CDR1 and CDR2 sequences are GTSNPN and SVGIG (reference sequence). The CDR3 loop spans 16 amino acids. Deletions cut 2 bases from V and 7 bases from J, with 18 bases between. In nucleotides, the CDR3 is TGTGCCTGGAGTTCCCCTTACGGGACATCGAATTCACCCCTCCACTTT. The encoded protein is CAWSSPYGTSNSPLHF.

The CDR3 DNA reads TGTGCCATCAGTGAGCTCCTTAGTTCACCCCTCCACTTT. Protein product: CAISELLSSPLHF. This chain uses TRBV10-3 with TRBJ1-6; D unresolved. Germline CDR1 is ENHRY and CDR2 is SYGVKD. Trimming pared 2 bases from V and 9 bases from J, leaving 8 bases between. The CDR3 has 13 amino acids.

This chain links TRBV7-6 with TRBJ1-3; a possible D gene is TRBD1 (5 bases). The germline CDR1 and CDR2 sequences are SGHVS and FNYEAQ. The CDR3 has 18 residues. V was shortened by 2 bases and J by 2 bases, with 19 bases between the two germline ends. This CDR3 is CASSLSIPQGRAGNTIYF. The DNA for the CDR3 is TGTGCCAGCAGCTTATCCATACCGCAGGGTCGTGCTGGAAACACCATATATTTT.

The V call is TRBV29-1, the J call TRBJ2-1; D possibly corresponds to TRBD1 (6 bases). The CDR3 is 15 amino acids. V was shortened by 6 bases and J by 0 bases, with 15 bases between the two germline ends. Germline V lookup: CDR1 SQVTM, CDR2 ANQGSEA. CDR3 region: CSVPTGTFSYNEQFF. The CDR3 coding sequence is TGCAGCGTCCCAACCGGGACATTCTCCTACAATGAGCAGTTCTTC.

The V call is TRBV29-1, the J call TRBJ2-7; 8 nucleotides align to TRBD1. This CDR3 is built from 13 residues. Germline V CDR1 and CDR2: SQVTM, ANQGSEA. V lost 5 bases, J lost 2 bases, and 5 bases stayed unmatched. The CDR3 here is CSVSDRGPYEQYF. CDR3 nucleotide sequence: TGCAGCGTTTCCGACAGGGGACCCTACGAGCAGTACTTC.

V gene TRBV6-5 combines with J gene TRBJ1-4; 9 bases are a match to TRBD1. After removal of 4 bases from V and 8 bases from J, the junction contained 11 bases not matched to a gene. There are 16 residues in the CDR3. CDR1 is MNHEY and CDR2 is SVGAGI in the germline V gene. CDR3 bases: TGTGCCAGCAGTTCCCCGGACAGGGGAGGATCCGAAAAACTGTTTTTT. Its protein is CASSSPDRGGSEKLFF.

Written as DNA, the CDR3 is TGTGCCTGGAGGGGACAGGGGGCAGGGAACACCATATATTTT. Amino acids: CAWRGQGAGNTIYF. J is TRBJ1-3 and V is TRBV30; 12 bases are a match to TRBD1. Looked up from germline, CDR1 is GTSNPN and CDR2 is SVGIG (reference sequence). CDR3 length equals 14 residues. V was clipped by 3 bases and J by 7 bases; unmatched bases: 4.

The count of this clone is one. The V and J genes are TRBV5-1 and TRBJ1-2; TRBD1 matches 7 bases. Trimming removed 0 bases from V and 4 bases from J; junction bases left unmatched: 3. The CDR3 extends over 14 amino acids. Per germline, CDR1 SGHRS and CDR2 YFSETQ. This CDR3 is CASSLEGTAYGYTF. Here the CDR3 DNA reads TGCGCCAGCAGCTTGGAAGGGACAGCCTATGGCTACACCTTC. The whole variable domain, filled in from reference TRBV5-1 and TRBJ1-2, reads KAGVTQTPRYLIKTRGQQVTLSCSPISGHRSVSWYQQTPGQGLQFLFEYFSETQRNKGNFPGRFSGRQFSNSRSEMNVSTLELGDSALYLCASSLEGTAYGYTFGSGTRLTVV.

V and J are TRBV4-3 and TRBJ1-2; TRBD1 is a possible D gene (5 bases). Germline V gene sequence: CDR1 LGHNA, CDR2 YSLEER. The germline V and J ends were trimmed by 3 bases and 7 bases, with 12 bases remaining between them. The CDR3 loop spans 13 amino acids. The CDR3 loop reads CASSQQGGFGYTF. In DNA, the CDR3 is TGCGCCAGCAGCCAGCAGGGAGGGTTTGGCTACACCTTC.

CDR3 region: CASSELANTEAFF. CDR3 bases: TGTGCCAGCAGTGAGTTGGCGAACACTGAAGCTTTCTTT. The chain recombines TRBV2 with TRBJ1-1; D is uncertain. V dropped 3 bases and J dropped 1 base, with 6 bases sitting between them. This CDR3 has 13 amino acids. The germline CDR1 and CDR2 sequences are SNHLY and FYNNEI.

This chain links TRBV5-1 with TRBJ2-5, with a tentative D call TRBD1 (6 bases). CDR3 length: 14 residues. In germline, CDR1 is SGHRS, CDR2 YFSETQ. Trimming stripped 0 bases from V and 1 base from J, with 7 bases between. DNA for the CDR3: TGCGCCAGCAGCTTGGTGGGGGCCCAAGAGACCCAGTACTTC. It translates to CASSLVGAQETQYF.